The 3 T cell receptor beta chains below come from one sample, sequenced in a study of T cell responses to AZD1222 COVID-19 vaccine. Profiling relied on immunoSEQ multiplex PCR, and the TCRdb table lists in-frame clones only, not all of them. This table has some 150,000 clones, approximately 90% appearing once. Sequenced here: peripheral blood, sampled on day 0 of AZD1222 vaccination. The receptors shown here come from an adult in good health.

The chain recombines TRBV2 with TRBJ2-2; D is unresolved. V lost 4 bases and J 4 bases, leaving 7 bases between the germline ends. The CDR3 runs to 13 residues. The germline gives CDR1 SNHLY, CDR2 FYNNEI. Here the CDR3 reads CASSGSATGELFF. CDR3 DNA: TGTGCCAGCAGTGGTTCAGCCACCGGGGAGCTGTTTTTT.

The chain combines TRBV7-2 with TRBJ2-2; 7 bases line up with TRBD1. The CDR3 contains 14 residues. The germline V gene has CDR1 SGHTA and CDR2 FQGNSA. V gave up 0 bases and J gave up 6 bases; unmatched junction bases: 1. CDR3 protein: CASSLARGPGELFF. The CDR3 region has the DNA TGTGCCAGCAGCTTAGCAAGGGGGCCCGGGGAGCTGTTTTTT. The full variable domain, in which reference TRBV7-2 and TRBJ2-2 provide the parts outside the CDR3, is GAGVSQSPSNKVTEKGKDVELRCDPISGHTALYWYRQSLGQGLEFLIYFQGNSAPDKSGLPSDRFSAERTGGSVSTLTIQRTQQEDSAVYLCASSLARGPGELFFGEGSRLTVL.

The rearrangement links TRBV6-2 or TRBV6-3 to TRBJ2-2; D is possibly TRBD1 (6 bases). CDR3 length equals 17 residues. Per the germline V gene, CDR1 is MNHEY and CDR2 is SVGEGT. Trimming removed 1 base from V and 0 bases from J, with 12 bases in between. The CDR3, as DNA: TGTGCCAGCAGTTACTGGGGGCCTCCGGCGAACACCGGGGAGCTGTTTTTT. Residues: CASSYWGPPANTGELFF.